This T cell receptor beta chain originates from a study of blood T cell repertoires in COVID-19. Turning to the study itself: Both acute and convalescent COVID-19 samples were obtained from the United States, Italy and Spain. The analysed material was cDNA or gDNA that came from T cells, B-cell-depleted T cells, or PBMCs.

Cohort assignment relied on participant-reported clinical history. CDR3 length equals 16 residues. Trimming stripped 1 base from V and 2 bases from J, with 12 bases between. CDR1 LNHDA and CDR2 SQIVND come from the germline V gene (reference sequence). Authors' data handling: By means of reference gene primer amplification, nucleated cell counts were estimated. Libraries were prepared by immunoSEQ multiplex PCR; TCRdb keeps only in-frame clonotypes and omits some of them. That table is the source of V, J and clone size, and D and trimming were worked out from the DNA. Here the sample spans 250,000 to 300,000 clones, roughly 80% being singletons.

The sequenced sample consisted of PBMCs or T cells enriched from blood (not recorded which). The sequence was collected from a man aged 25-45 years with acute COVID-19. The chain employs TRBV19 and TRBJ2-1; the D is unclear. The CDR3 DNA sequence: TGTGCCAGTAGTATAGGCGTCGGTCTGGCCTACAATGAGCAGTTCTTC. Encoded protein: CASSIGVGLAYNEQFF.